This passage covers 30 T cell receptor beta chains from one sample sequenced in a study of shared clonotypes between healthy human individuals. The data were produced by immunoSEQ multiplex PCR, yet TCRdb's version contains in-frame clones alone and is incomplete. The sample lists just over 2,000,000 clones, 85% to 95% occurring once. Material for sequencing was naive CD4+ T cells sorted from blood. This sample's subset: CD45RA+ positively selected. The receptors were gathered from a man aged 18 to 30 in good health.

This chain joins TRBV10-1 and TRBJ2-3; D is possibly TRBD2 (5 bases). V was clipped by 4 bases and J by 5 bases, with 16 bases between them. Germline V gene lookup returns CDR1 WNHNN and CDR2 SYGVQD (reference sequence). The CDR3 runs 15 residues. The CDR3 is CASSGITSTIDTQYF. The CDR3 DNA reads TGCGCCAGCAGTGGGATAACTAGTACAATAGATACGCAGTATTTT.

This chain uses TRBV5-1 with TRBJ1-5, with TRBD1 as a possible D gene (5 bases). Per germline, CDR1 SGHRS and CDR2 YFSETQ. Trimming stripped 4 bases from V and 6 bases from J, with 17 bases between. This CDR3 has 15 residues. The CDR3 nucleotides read TGCGCCAGCAGCCCCTACACGGGGGAAAGTCAGCCCCAGCATTTT. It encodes CASSPYTGESQPQHF.

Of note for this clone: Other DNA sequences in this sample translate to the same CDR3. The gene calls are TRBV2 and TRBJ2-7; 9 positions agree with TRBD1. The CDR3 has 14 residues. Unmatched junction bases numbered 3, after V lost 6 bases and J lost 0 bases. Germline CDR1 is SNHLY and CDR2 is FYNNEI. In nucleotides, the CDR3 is TGTGCCAGCAGAGGACAGGGGACCTCCTACGAGCAGTACTTC. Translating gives CASRGQGTSYEQYF.

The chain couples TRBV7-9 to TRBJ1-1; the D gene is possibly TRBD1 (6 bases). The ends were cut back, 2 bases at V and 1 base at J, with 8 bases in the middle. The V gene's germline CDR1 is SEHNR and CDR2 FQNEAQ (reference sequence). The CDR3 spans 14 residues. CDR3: CASSLPTGNTEAFF. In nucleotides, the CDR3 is TGTGCCAGCAGCTTACCGACAGGGAACACTGAAGCTTTCTTT. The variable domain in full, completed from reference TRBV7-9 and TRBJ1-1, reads DTGVSQNPRHKITKRGQNVTFRCDPISEHNRLYWYRQTLGQGPEFLTYFQNEAQLEKSRLLSDRFSAERPKGSFSTLEIQRTEQGDSAMYLCASSLPTGNTEAFFGQGTRLTVV.

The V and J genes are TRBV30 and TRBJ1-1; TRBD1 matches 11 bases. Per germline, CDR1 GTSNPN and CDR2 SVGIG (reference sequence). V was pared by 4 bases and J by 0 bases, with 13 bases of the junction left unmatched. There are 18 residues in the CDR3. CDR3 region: CAWKDRRTGGVVNTEAFF. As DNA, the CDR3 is TGTGCCTGGAAAGATCGACGGACAGGGGGCGTTGTGAACACTGAAGCTTTCTTT. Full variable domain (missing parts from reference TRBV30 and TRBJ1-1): SQTIHQWPATLVQPVGSPLSLECTVEGTSNPNLYWYRQAAGRGLQLLFYSVGIGQISSEVPQNLSASRPQDRQFILSSKKLLLSDSGFYLCAWKDRRTGGVVNTEAFFGQGTRLTVV.

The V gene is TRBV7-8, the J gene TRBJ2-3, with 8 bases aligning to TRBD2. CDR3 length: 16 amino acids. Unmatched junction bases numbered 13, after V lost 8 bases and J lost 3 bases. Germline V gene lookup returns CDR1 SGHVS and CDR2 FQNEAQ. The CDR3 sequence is CASSTAPAGATDTQYF. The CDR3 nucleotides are TGTGCCAGCTCCACGGCCCCAGCGGGGGCAACAGATACGCAGTATTTT.

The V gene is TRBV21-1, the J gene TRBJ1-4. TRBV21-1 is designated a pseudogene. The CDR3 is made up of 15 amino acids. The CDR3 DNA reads TGTGCCAGCAGCAAAGTGGGCGTGCTACGGGGGAAACTGTTTTTT. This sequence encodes CASSKVGVLRGKLFF.

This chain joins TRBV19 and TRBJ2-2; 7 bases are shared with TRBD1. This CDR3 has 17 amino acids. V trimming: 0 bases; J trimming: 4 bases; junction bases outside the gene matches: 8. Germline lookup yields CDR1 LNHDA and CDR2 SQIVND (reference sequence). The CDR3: CASSIDQGGRITGELFF. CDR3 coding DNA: TGTGCCAGTAGTATAGATCAAGGGGGCAGAATCACCGGGGAGCTGTTTTTT.

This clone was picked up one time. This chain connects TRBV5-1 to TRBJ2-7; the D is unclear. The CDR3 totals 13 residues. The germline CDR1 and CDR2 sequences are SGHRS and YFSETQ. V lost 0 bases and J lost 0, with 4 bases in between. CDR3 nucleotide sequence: TGCGCCAGCAGCTTGGAAGACTCCTACGAGCAGTACTTC. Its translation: CASSLEDSYEQYF.

The CDR3 region has the DNA TGTGCCAGCAGCTCCAGTGCCTTGGGGGAATCACCCCTCCACTTT. This gives the protein CASSSSALGESPLHF. This chain links TRBV7-9 with TRBJ1-6, with D possibly being TRBD1 (5 bases). The germline V and J ends were trimmed by 4 bases and 10 bases, with 17 bases remaining between them. Germline V gene lookup returns CDR1 SEHNR and CDR2 FQNEAQ (reference sequence). The CDR3 is made up of 15 amino acids.

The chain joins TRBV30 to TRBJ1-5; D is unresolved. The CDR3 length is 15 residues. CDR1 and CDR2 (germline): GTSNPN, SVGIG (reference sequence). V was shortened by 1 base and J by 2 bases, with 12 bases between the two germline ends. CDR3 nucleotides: TGTGCCTGGAGTGGCAACCTGGTTGGCAATCAGCCCCAGCATTTT. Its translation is CAWSGNLVGNQPQHF.

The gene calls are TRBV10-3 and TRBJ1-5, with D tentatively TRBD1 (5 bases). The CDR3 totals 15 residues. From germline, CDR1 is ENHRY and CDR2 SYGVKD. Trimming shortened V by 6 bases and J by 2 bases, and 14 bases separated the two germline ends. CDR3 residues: CAIRMGPEGNQPQHF. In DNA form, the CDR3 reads TGTGCCATCAGGATGGGACCGGAAGGCAATCAGCCCCAGCATTTT.

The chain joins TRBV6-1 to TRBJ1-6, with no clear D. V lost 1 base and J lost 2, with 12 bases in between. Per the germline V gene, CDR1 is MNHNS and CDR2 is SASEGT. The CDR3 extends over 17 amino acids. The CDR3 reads CASSEEVRLTYNSPLHF. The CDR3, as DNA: TGTGCCAGCAGTGAAGAGGTCAGGCTAACCTATAATTCACCCCTCCACTTT.

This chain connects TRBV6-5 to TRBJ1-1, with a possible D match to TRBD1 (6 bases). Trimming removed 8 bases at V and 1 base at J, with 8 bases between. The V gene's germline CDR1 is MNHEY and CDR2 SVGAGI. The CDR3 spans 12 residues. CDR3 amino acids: CASGTRNTEAFF. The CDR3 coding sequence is TGTGCCAGCGGGACACGGAACACTGAAGCTTTCTTT.

The CDR3 DNA reads as TGTGCCAGCAGCTTAGCAGGACAGGGGGCGAGGGAAAAACTGTTTTTT. Its translation: CASSLAGQGAREKLFF. This chain uses TRBV7-2 with TRBJ1-4; 11 bases agree with TRBD1. Losses at the gene ends were 0 bases for V and 8 bases for J; bases not matched to a gene: 5. The CDR3 is made up of 16 amino acids. Per the germline V gene, CDR1 is SGHTA and CDR2 is FQGNSA.

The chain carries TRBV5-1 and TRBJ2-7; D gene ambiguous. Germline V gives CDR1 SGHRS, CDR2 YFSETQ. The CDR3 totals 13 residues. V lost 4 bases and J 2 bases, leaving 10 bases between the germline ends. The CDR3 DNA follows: TGCGCCAGCAGCCCGATTCCGACCTACGAGCAGTACTTC. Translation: CASSPIPTYEQYF.

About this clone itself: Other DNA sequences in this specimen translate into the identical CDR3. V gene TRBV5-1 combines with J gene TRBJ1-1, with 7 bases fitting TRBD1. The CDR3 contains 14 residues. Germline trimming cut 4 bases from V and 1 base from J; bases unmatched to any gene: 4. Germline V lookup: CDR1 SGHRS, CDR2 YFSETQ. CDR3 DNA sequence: TGCGCCAGCAGCCCGGGGACAGCGAACACTGAAGCTTTCTTT. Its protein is CASSPGTANTEAFF.

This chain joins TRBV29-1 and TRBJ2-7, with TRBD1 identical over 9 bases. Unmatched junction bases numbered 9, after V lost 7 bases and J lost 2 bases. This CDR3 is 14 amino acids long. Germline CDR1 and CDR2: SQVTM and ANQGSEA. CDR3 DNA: TGCAGCGCAGGGGAGGGACAGGGCGCCTACGAGCAGTACTTC. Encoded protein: CSAGEGQGAYEQYF.

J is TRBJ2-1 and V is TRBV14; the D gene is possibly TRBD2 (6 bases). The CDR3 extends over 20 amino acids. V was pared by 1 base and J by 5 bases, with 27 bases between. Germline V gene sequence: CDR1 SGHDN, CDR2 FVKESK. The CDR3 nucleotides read TGTGCCAGCAGCCAAGTCGGCGGGTGGGTAGGGACTGGATTAAACAATGAGCAGTTCTTC. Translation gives CASSQVGGWVGTGLNNEQFF.

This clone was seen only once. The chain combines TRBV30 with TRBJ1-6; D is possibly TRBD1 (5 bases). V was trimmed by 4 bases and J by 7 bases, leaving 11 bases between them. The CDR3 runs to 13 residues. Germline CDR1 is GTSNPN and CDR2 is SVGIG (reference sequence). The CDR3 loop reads CAWNPGPNSPLHF. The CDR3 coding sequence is TGTGCCTGGAATCCGGGACCCAATTCACCCCTCCACTTT.

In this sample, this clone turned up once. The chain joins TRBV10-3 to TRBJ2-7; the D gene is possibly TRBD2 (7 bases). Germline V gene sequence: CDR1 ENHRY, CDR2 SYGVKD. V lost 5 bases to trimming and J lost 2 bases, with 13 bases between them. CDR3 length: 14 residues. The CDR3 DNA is TGTGCCATCAGTAGGGGGGGAGAGACCTACGAGCAGTACTTC. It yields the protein CAISRGGETYEQYF.

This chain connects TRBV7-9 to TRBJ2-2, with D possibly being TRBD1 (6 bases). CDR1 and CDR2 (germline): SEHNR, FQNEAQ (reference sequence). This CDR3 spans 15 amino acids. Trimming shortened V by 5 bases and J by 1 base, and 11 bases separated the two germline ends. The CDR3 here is CASSPLGQNTGELFF. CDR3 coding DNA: TGTGCCAGCAGCCCGCTGGGACAGAACACCGGGGAGCTGTTTTTT.

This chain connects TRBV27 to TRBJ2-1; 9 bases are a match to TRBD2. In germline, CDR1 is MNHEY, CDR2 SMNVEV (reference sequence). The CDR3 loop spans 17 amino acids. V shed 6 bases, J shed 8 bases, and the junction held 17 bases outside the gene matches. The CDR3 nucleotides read TGTGCCAGCAGACAAACCTGGTGGACTAGCGTAGCCGATGAGCAGTTCTTC. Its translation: CASRQTWWTSVADEQFF.

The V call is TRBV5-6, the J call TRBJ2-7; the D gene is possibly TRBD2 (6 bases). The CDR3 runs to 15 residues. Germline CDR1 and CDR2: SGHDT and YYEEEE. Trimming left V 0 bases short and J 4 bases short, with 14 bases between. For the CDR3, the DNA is TGTGCCAGCAGCTTGGTTCCCGGGGGTCGTTACGAGCAGTACTTC. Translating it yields CASSLVPGGRYEQYF.

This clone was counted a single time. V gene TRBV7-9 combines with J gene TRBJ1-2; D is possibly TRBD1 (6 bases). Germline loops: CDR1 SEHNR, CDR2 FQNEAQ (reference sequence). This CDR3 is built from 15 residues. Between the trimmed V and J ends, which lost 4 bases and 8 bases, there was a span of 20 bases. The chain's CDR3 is CASSSGTLGTRGYTF. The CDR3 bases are TGTGCCAGCAGCTCGGGGACATTAGGTACGAGGGGCTACACCTTC.

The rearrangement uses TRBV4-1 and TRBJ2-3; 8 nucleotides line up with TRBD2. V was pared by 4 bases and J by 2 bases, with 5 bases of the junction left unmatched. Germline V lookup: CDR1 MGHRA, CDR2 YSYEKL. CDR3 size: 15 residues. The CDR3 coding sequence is TGCGCCAGCAGCCGGCGAGCGGGGGTCACAGATACGCAGTATTTT. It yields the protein CASSRRAGVTDTQYF.

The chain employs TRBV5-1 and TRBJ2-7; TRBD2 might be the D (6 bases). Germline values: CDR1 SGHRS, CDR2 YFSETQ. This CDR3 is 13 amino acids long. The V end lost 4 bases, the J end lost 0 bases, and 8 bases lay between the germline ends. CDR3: CASSEGLSYEQYF. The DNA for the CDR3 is TGCGCCAGCAGCGAGGGACTCTCCTACGAGCAGTACTTC.

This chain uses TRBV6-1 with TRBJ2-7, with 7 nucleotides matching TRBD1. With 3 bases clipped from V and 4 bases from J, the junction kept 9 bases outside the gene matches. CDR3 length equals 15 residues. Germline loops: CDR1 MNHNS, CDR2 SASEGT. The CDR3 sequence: CASSDRQGRVYEQYF. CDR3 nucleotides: TGTGCCAGCAGTGACCGACAGGGTCGGGTTTACGAGCAGTACTTC.

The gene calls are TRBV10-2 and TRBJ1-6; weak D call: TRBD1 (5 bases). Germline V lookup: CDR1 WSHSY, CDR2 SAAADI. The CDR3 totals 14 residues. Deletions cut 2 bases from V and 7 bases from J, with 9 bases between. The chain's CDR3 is CASSEPGLNSPLHF. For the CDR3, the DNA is TGCGCCAGCAGTGAGCCAGGGCTCAATTCACCCCTCCACTTT.

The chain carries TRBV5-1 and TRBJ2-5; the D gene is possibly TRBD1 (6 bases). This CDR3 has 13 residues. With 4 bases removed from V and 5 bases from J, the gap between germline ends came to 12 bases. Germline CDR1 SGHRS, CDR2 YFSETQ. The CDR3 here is CASSRGQAETQYF. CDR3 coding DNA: TGCGCCAGCAGCAGGGGACAAGCGGAGACCCAGTACTTC. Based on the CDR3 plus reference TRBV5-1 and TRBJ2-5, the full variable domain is KAGVTQTPRYLIKTRGQQVTLSCSPISGHRSVSWYQQTPGQGLQFLFEYFSETQRNKGNFPGRFSGRQFSNSRSEMNVSTLELGDSALYLCASSRGQAETQYFGPGTRLLVL.